This section outlines one T cell receptor beta chain sequence together with its context. Per the germline V gene, CDR1 is ENHRY and CDR2 is SYGVKD. The CDR3 extends over 16 amino acids. V gave up 4 bases and J gave up 5 bases; unmatched junction bases: 13. This specimen belongs to a study of CD8 T cells in Susac syndrome. cDNA came from around 0.5 to 1 ug RNA primed by random hexamers. From the immunoSEQ multiplex PCR reads, TCRdb called clonotypes with MiXCR, one entry per CDR3 protein. The sample contains a few hundred thousand distinct CDR3 sequences, 89% of which appear only once. The chain couples TRBV10-3 to TRBJ2-5; 7 positions match TRBD2. The clonotype originates from a human donor with multiple sclerosis. The sequencing sample was made of CD8+ T cells from PBMCs. CDR3 amino acids: CAISGETSSPLETQYF. The CDR3 DNA sequence: TGTGCCATCAGTGGGGAGACTAGCTCCCCCTTGGAGACCCAGTACTTC.